Below, 14 T cell receptor beta chains from the same sample are listed, as sequenced in a study of human T cells and chemical hapten exposure. TCRdb passed the RACE reads through MiXCR, listing each CDR3 protein once. This sample has under 200,000 distinct CDR3 sequences, with around 30% found just once. Documented time point: pre-sensitization, week 0. As for treatment: therapeutic diphenylcyclopropenone sensitization with weekly scalp DPC. The source was whole blood, collected in connection with sensitization to the hapten diphenylcyclopropenone (DPC). The receptors originated from a woman younger than 45 with alopecia areata. Some clones in this sample may be carry-over from other donors' samples.

The rearrangement links TRBV28 to TRBJ2-1, with D hard to call. Germline CDR1 MDHEN, CDR2 SYDVKM. CDR3 length equals 12 residues. Trimming shortened V by 2 bases and J by 9 bases, and 8 bases separated the two germline ends. The CDR3 here is CASSLAVTEQFF. CDR3 DNA: TGTGCCAGCAGTTTAGCGGTCACTGAGCAGTTCTTC.

The chain is built from TRBV13 and TRBJ2-1; 7 bases map to TRBD1. Per the germline V gene, CDR1 is PRHDT and CDR2 is FYEKMQ (reference sequence). This CDR3 is 15 amino acids long. V gave up 4 bases and J gave up 0 bases; unmatched junction bases: 3. The CDR3 DNA sequence: TGTGCCAGCAGCTCACAGGGGAGCTCCTACAATGAGCAGTTCTTC. Amino acids: CASSSQGSSYNEQFF. The full variable domain, completed using reference TRBV13 and TRBJ2-1, is AAGVIQSPRHLIKEKRETATLKCYPIPRHDTVYWYQQGPGQDPQFLISFYEKMQSDKGSIPDRFSAQQFSDYHSELNMSSLELGDSALYFCASSSQGSSYNEQFFGPGTRLTVL.

Turning to this clonotype: One junction end does not reproduce the germline sequence, and a read error may be involved. The CDR3 nucleotides are TGCAGTGCAAGAGGAGGGGGTAGCACAGATACGCAGTATTTT. Translated, it gives CSARGGGSTDTQYF. The J gene is TRBJ2-3, the V gene TRBV20-1, with D perhaps matching TRBD1 or TRBD2 (6 bases each). Looked up from germline, CDR1 is DFQATT and CDR2 is SNEGSKA (reference sequence). This CDR3 region has 14 residues.

This clonotype has ten or more counts. This rearrangement joins TRBV15 to TRBJ1-5; a weak D match, TRBD1 (5 bases). CDR3 length equals 15 residues. CDR1 and CDR2 (germline): LNHNV, YYDKDF (reference sequence). Trimming removed 3 bases from V and 3 bases from J, with 12 bases in between. The CDR3, as DNA: TGTGCCACCAGCAGTCCGGGACGCCTCAATCAGCCCCAGCATTTT. Encoded protein: CATSSPGRLNQPQHF.

The CDR3 is CASSPETRGQPQHF. The CDR3 DNA is TGCGCCAGCAGCCCGGAGACAAGGGGGCAGCCCCAGCATTTT. This chain links TRBV4-1 with TRBJ1-5; D perhaps matches TRBD1 (6 bases). CDR3 length: 14 residues. The V end lost 4 bases, the J end lost 7 bases, and 14 bases lay between the germline ends. Germline loops: CDR1 MGHRA, CDR2 YSYEKL.

This clonotype was recorded many times. The chain carries TRBV6-6 and TRBJ1-1; TRBD1 aligns across 9 bases. V shed 5 bases and J 10 bases; nucleotides not matched to a gene: 5. This CDR3 is built from 12 residues. Germline CDR1 MNHNY, CDR2 SVGAGI (reference sequence). CDR3 residues: CASSPPDRGAFF. Written as DNA, the CDR3 is TGTGCCAGCAGTCCCCCGGACAGGGGAGCTTTCTTT.

This clonotype was detected only a few times. The chain is built from TRBV29-1 and TRBJ2-2; D possibly corresponds to TRBD2 (6 bases). CDR1 and CDR2 from the germline V gene are SQVTM and ANQGSEA. Between the trimmed V and J ends, which lost 0 bases and 2 bases, there was a span of 10 bases. CDR3 length equals 15 residues. CDR3 bases: TGCAGCGTTGAAGAGGAGGGGTATAACACCGGGGAGCTGTTTTTT. This sequence encodes CSVEEEGYNTGELFF.

The V and J genes are TRBV20-1 and TRBJ1-1, with a possible D match to TRBD1 (5 bases). V shed 6 bases and J shed 3 bases, with 14 bases lying between them. CDR1 and CDR2 from the germline V gene are DFQATT and SNEGSKA (reference sequence). This CDR3 has 13 residues. CDR3 in amino acids: CSAPRGGDTEAFF. CDR3 in DNA: TGCAGTGCCCCCCGGGGGGGGGACACTGAAGCTTTCTTT.

The V gene is TRBV6-2 or TRBV6-3, the J gene TRBJ2-2; unclear D gene. Trimming took off 2 bases at V and 1 base at J, with 8 bases between the two ends. The germline gives CDR1 MNHEY, CDR2 SVGEGT. The CDR3 extends over 15 amino acids. The CDR3 spells CASSYGKGNTGELFF. In DNA, the CDR3 is TGTGCCAGCAGTTACGGTAAAGGGAACACCGGGGAGCTGTTTTTT.

The V call is TRBV4-2, the J call TRBJ1-1; D is unresolved. The CDR3 is 15 amino acids. Germline CDR1 LGHNA, CDR2 YNFKEQ. V was shortened by 0 bases and J by 5 bases, with 13 bases between the two germline ends. CDR3 sequence: CASSQEGRVGTEAFF. CDR3 bases: TGTGCCAGCAGCCAAGAAGGGCGAGTAGGGACTGAAGCTTTCTTT.

The chain employs TRBV12-3 or TRBV12-4 and TRBJ2-3; D gene uncertain. The CDR3 has 14 residues. Trimming stripped 3 bases from V and 2 bases from J, with 9 bases between. CDR3 region: CASSLESLTDTQYF. The CDR3 DNA reads TGTGCCAGCAGTTTGGAGTCGCTCACAGATACGCAGTATTTT.

The chain uses TRBV3-1 and TRBJ2-7; D not resolved. The CDR3 extends over 15 amino acids. Germline values: CDR1 LGHDT, CDR2 YNNKEL (reference sequence). V was trimmed by 1 base and J by 3 bases, leaving 13 bases between them. The CDR3 is CASSQGWGTHYEQYF. In nucleotides, the CDR3 is TGTGCCAGCAGCCAAGGTTGGGGAACTCACTACGAGCAGTACTTC.

Written as DNA, the CDR3 is TGTGCCAGCAGGGGGGACAGCCCCTACGAGCAGTACTTC. Translation: CASRGDSPYEQYF. The chain joins TRBV28 to TRBJ2-7; 7 positions agree with TRBD1. With 6 bases clipped from V and 2 bases from J, the junction kept 4 bases outside the gene matches. The CDR3 extends over 13 amino acids. The V gene's germline CDR1 is MDHEN and CDR2 SYDVKM.

The V call is TRBV28, the J call TRBJ1-1; unclear D gene. V lost 10 bases to trimming and J lost 5 bases, with 11 bases between them. The CDR3 contains 11 residues. CDR1 is MDHEN and CDR2 is SYDVKM in the germline V gene. The CDR3 is CAITSSTEAFF. DNA for the CDR3: TGTGCCATCACATCCAGTACTGAAGCTTTCTTT.